The rows below give T cell receptor beta chains drawn from one sample of a study of cytomegalovirus exposure and HLA in healthy donors. The table came from immunoSEQ multiplex PCR; TCRdb's copy has only in-frame clones and leaves some out. The sample includes roughly 120,000 clones, 75% of them seen just once. Source material: PBMCs. These receptor sequences come from a woman aged 18-30 years in good health and CMV-seronegative. Each CDR3 is given with its conserved first and last residue. A D gene is named only where the DNA matches it firmly. Size is omitted from some rows. Given values are once, few, many or a class for expanded clones.

NA	TRBV28	TRBJ1-2	NA	CASSPGVRGGYTF	TGTGCCAGCAGTCCAGGGGTCCGAGGTGGCTACACCTTC
NA	TRBV28	TRBJ1-6	NA	CASSLGARGNSPLHF	TGTGCCAGCAGTTTGGGGGCGCGAGGGAATTCACCCCTCCACTTT
NA	TRBV6-5	TRBJ1-1	few	CASSPHRVTEAFF	TGTGCCAGCAGTCCCCACAGGGTCACTGAAGCTTTCTTT
NA	TRBV5-1	TRBJ2-1	once	CASSLETGYGEQFF	TGCGCCAGCAGCTTGGAGACAGGTTACGGTGAGCAGTTCTTC
TRBD1	TRBV15	TRBJ1-1	NA	CATSRGDRLTEAFF	TGTGCCACCAGCAGAGGGGACAGGTTAACTGAAGCTTTCTTT
NA	TRBV6-1	TRBJ2-1	NA	CASSELGASNEQFF	TGTGCCAGCAGTGAATTGGGGGCCTCCAATGAGCAGTTCTTC
TRBD1	TRBV28	TRBJ1-1	NA	CATRPGTGENTEAFF	TGTGCCACCCGTCCCGGGACAGGGGAGAACACTGAAGCTTTCTTT
TRBD2	TRBV7-6	TRBJ2-3	NA	CASSPTSGSTDTQYF	TGTGCCAGCAGCCCCACTAGCGGGAGCACAGATACGCAGTATTTT
TRBD2	TRBV6-5	TRBJ2-1	NA	CASSYSPGRGNEQFF	TGTGCCAGCAGTTACTCGCCGGGGAGGGGCAATGAGCAGTTCTTC
NA	TRBV28	TRBJ2-1	NA	CASSLGGSNEQFF	TGTGCCAGCAGTTTAGGGGGGTCTAATGAGCAGTTCTTC
TRBD2	TRBV19	TRBJ2-3	NA	CASRASGASTDTQYF	TGTGCCAGTAGGGCTAGCGGGGCTAGCACAGATACGCAGTATTTT
TRBD1	TRBV29-1	TRBJ1-3	NA	CSVAVTGLNTIYF	TGCAGCGTTGCAGTGACAGGGTTGAACACCATATATTTT
NA	TRBV2	TRBJ1-1	NA	CASTRARGTEAFF	TGTGCCAGCACCCGGGCTAGAGGGACTGAAGCTTTCTTT
NA	TRBV4-1	TRBJ1-2	NA	CASSQDRGFNGGYTF	TGCGCCAGCAGCCAAGATCGAGGGTTTAATGGTGGCTACACCTTC
TRBD1	TRBV5-1	TRBJ2-5	NA	CASSLEGTGGTETQYF	TGCGCCAGCAGCTTGGAGGGGACAGGGGGGACAGAGACCCAGTACTTC
TRBD1	TRBV6-1	TRBJ1-1	NA	CASRGQADGGEAFF	TGCGCCAGCAGAGGACAGGCGGATGGGGGTGAAGCTTTCTTT
NA	TRBV27	TRBJ1-2	NA	CASRDAHGTDYGYTF	TGTGCCAGCAGGGATGCGCACGGGACTGACTATGGCTACACCTTC
TRBD1	TRBV6-1	TRBJ1-5	NA	CASSQGLDREGNQPQHF	TGTGCCAGCAGTCAAGGGTTGGACAGGGAGGGCAATCAGCCCCAGCATTTT
TRBD1	TRBV28	TRBJ1-2	NA	CASSSRFGTADPNLGYTF	TGTGCCAGCAGTTCCCGTTTTGGGACAGCGGACCCGAATTTGGGCTACACCTTC
TRBD2	TRBV28	TRBJ2-5	NA	CASSLLAGEPTGTQYF	TGTGCCAGCAGTCTACTAGCGGGGGAACCAACGGGGACCCAGTACTTC
TRBD1	TRBV30	TRBJ2-7	NA	CAWSKGTGGPYEQYF	TGTGCCTGGAGCAAGGGGACAGGGGGTCCCTACGAGCAGTACTTC
TRBD1	TRBV19	TRBJ1-5	NA	CASSIGQGVNQPQHF	TGTGCCAGTAGTATCGGACAGGGGGTAAATCAGCCCCAGCATTTT
TRBD1	TRBV19	TRBJ1-4	few	CASSDTGTGLEKLFF	TGTGCCAGTAGTGACACCGGGACAGGGTTGGAAAAACTGTTTTTT
NA	TRBV28	TRBJ1-3	NA	CASSWQEGNTIYF	TGTGCCAGCAGTTGGCAGGAAGGAAACACCATATATTTT
NA	TRBV5-6	TRBJ1-2	NA	CASSLDSYGYTF	TGTGCCAGCAGCTTGGACAGCTATGGCTACACCTTC
NA	TRBV15	TRBJ2-6	NA	CATSRIGAFGANVLTF	TGTGCCACCAGCAGAATTGGGGCCTTTGGGGCCAACGTCCTGACTTTC
TRBD1	TRBV7-8	TRBJ2-7	NA	CASSATGGVVGQYF	TGTGCCAGCAGCGCGACAGGGGGTGTTGTGGGGCAGTACTTC
TRBD1	TRBV25-1	TRBJ2-7	NA	CASSGSGTGLYEQYF	TGTGCCAGCAGTGGATCAGGGACAGGTTTGTACGAGCAGTACTTC
NA	TRBV5-4	TRBJ2-7	NA	CASSLANEQYF	TGTGCCAGCAGCTTGGCCAACGAGCAGTACTTC
NA	TRBV19	TRBJ1-1	NA	CASATQMNTEAFF	TGTGCCAGCGCTACTCAAATGAACACTGAAGCTTTCTTT
TRBD1	TRBV28	TRBJ1-3	NA	CASSLPQGADSGNTIYF	TGTGCCAGCAGTTTACCCCAGGGGGCAGACTCTGGAAACACCATATATTTT
NA	TRBV5-6	TRBJ1-1	NA	CASSLGPRDTEAFF	TGTGCCAGCAGCTTGGGACCCAGGGACACTGAAGCTTTCTTT
TRBD1	TRBV7-9	TRBJ1-2	NA	CASRTGGDGYTF	TGTGCCAGCCGGACAGGGGGAGATGGCTACACCTTC
TRBD1	TRBV5-1	TRBJ1-3	NA	CASSQDRENEVEYF	TGCGCCAGCAGCCAGGACAGGGAAAACGAGGTCGAATATTTT
NA	TRBV2	TRBJ1-2	NA	CASGGREVYGYTF	TGTGCCAGCGGGGGGAGGGAGGTCTATGGCTACACCTTC
NA	TRBV19	TRBJ2-3	NA	CASSRQGNTDTQYF	TGTGCCAGTAGTCGGCAGGGGAATACAGATACGCAGTATTTT